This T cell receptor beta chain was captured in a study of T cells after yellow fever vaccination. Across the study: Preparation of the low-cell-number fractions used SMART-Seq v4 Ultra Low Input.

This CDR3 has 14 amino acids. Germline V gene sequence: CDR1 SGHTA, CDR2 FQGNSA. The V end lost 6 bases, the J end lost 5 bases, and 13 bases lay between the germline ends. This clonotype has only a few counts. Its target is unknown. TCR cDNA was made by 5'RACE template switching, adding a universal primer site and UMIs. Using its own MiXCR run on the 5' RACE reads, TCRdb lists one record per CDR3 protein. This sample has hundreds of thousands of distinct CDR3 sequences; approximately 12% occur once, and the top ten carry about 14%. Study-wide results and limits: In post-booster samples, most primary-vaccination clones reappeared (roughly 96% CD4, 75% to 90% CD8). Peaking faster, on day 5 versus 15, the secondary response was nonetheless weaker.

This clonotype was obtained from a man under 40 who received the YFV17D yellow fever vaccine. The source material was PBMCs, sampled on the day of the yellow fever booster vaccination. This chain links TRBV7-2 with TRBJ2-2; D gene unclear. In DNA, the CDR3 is TGTGCCAGCAGGGCTTTCGAAGGGACCGGGGAGCTGTTTTTT. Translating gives CASRAFEGTGELFF.